The sequence of this T cell receptor beta chain was determined in a study of T cells in Graves' hyperthyroidism and ophthalmopathy. This clonotype was observed many times. Antigen: not known. Findings of the study overall: In blood, most of the thyroid clonotypes expanded above 0.001 were also present.

The source material, RNA transcripts, was used to amplify TCR beta CDR3 regions. The HTBI set primed first-round TCR CDR3 RT-PCR. TCRdb redid the calling of the multiplex PCR reads with MiXCR, one entry per CDR3 protein. In the table there are around 580,000 distinct CDR3 sequences, approximately 16% of which are singletons. Trimming left V 3 bases short and J 5 bases short, with 16 bases between. This CDR3 comprises 14 residues. Looked up from germline, CDR1 is DFQATT and CDR2 is SNEGSKA (reference sequence). Sequenced: blood. The chain couples TRBV20-1 to TRBJ2-5, with D unresolved. This sequence was found in a woman aged 18 to 35 with Graves' hyperthyroidism. The chain's CDR3 is CSARGGAAWETQYF. DNA for the CDR3: TGCAGTGCTAGGGGTGGTGCGGCTTGGGAGACCCAGTACTTC.